What follows are 30 T cell receptor beta chains derived from one specimen sequenced in a study of neurological immune-mediated disorders (dated by TCRdb to the late 2010s). Taken with the paper, the label for time point translates to: technical triplicate 1. Library prep was done by 5' RACE. This sample was sequenced with an Illumina HiSeq 2500. Using fastp at Q25 and MiXCR, TCRdb reprocessed the public reads and kept productive beta chains. Every distinct CDR3 protein forms one entry, paired with its most common genes and DNA. The sample table holds fewer than 25,000 distinct CDR3 sequences, of which about 13% were seen once. The top ten constitute approximately 5.5% of the sample. The sequenced sample was CD4+ T cells from blood. The receptors shown here come from a female donor with HTLV-1-associated myelopathy (HAM/TSP).

In its sample, this clonotype was seen many times. This sequence joins TRBV12-3 or TRBV12-4 and TRBJ2-1; 10 bases are a match to TRBD2. V was pared by 7 bases and J by 6 bases, with 6 bases of the junction left unmatched. This CDR3 has 14 amino acids. CDR3 in DNA: TGTGCCAGCACATCTAGCGGGGGCCTCAATGAGCAGTTCTTC. It is translated as CASTSSGGLNEQFF.

This clonotype has at least ten counts. The chain is built from TRBV7-3 and TRBJ2-3, with TRBD2 matching 7 bases. Looked up from germline, CDR1 is SGHTA and CDR2 is FQGTGA. The V segment lost 4 bases and the J segment 1 base; nucleotides outside the gene matches: 5. This CDR3 spans 15 amino acids. Here the CDR3 reads CASSSVGGGTDTQYF. Here the CDR3 DNA reads TGTGCCAGCAGCTCTGTGGGGGGGGGCACAGATACGCAGTATTTT.

In this sample, this clonotype turned up many times. This sequence joins TRBV20-1 and TRBJ2-5, with 14 positions matching TRBD2. There are 17 residues in the CDR3. Germline assignment: CDR1 DFQATT and CDR2 SNEGSKA (reference sequence). The V and J ends lost 6 bases and 4 bases, in that order; junction bases with no gene match: 13. CDR3 sequence (DNA): TGCAGTGCGAGATCCCCAACCGGGACTAGCGGGAGAGAGACCCAGTACTTC. Translation: CSARSPTGTSGRETQYF.

J is TRBJ1-2 and V is TRBV20-1, with D unclear. V was pared by 4 bases and J by 2 bases, with 8 bases between. Per the germline V gene, CDR1 is DFQATT and CDR2 is SNEGSKA (reference sequence). The CDR3 runs to 12 residues. The CDR3: CSATGGNYGYTF. The CDR3, as DNA: TGCAGTGCTACGGGAGGGAACTATGGCTACACCTTC.

This clonotype was seen many times. This sequence joins TRBV20-1 and TRBJ2-5; 12 positions agree with TRBD2. V was pared by 6 bases and J by 1 base, with 6 bases of the junction left unmatched. The CDR3 covers 15 residues. From germline, CDR1 is DFQATT and CDR2 SNEGSKA (reference sequence). The CDR3 loop is CSARTSGALQETQYF. CDR3 sequence (DNA): TGCAGTGCGAGGACTAGCGGGGCACTCCAAGAGACCCAGTACTTC.

This clonotype was counted between two and nine times. The genes are TRBV7-8 and TRBJ2-3; 10 bases match TRBD2. This CDR3 comprises 16 residues. V dropped 1 base and J dropped 4; count of bases not matched to a gene: 5. The germline gives CDR1 SGHVS, CDR2 FQNEAQ. CDR3 loop: CASSLELAGDPDTQYF. The CDR3 DNA is TGTGCCAGCAGCTTAGAGCTAGCGGGAGACCCAGATACGCAGTATTTT.

V is TRBV20-1 and J is TRBJ1-1; 7 bases map to TRBD1. This CDR3 spans 15 amino acids. The V segment lost 6 bases and the J segment 0 bases; nucleotides outside the gene matches: 10. CDR1 and CDR2 (germline): DFQATT, SNEGSKA (reference sequence). The chain's CDR3 is CSALGGTDLNTEAFF. DNA of the CDR3: TGCAGTGCATTAGGGGGGACAGATTTGAACACTGAAGCTTTCTTT.

This clonotype was detected many times. This chain connects TRBV5-1 to TRBJ2-5; the D is unclear. V lost 0 bases to trimming and J lost 4 bases, with 16 bases between them. CDR3 size: 16 residues. The V gene's germline CDR1 is SGHRS and CDR2 YFSETQ. DNA for the CDR3: TGCGCCAGCAGCTTGGAGGCAGGCCTCTCGACAGAGACCCAGTACTTC. Its translation: CASSLEAGLSTETQYF.

Comments on this clonotype: A junction boundary mismatches the germline segment, possibly from a read error. This chain connects TRBV28 to TRBJ2-3; 8 bases fit TRBD2. The CDR3 is made up of 13 amino acids. Germline-derived CDR1 and CDR2 are MDHEN and SYDVKM. The CDR3 sequence is CASRAGGTDTKYF. The CDR3 DNA follows: TGTGCCAGCAGGGCGGGGGGCACGGATACGAAGTATTTT.

This clonotype rates as medium-sized (0.01 to 0.1%). The rearrangement links TRBV7-9 to TRBJ2-3; 8 nucleotides align to TRBD1. In germline, CDR1 is SEHNR, CDR2 FQNEAQ (reference sequence). V trimming: 1 base; J trimming: 4 bases; junction bases outside the gene matches: 1. The CDR3 contains 14 residues. The CDR3: CASSLGTGPDTQYF. The CDR3 nucleotides are TGTGCCAGCAGCTTAGGGACAGGGCCAGATACGCAGTATTTT.

The table lists this clonotype with many counts. The V call is TRBV7-2, the J call TRBJ2-1; no firm D call. This CDR3 spans 14 amino acids. Deletions cut 1 base from V and 4 bases from J, with 8 bases between. Looked up from germline, CDR1 is SGHTA and CDR2 is FQGNSA. This CDR3 reads CASSLVPVYNEQFF. The CDR3 DNA is TGTGCCAGCAGCTTAGTTCCCGTTTACAATGAGCAGTTCTTC. Full variable domain (missing parts from reference TRBV7-2 and TRBJ2-1): GAGVSQSPSNKVTEKGKDVELRCDPISGHTALYWYRQSLGQGLEFLIYFQGNSAPDKSGLPSDRFSAERTGGSVSTLTIQRTQQEDSAVYLCASSLVPVYNEQFFGPGTRLTVL.

This clonotype has at least ten counts. This chain uses TRBV6-2 or TRBV6-3 with TRBJ1-1, with a tentative D call TRBD1 (5 bases). The V and J ends lost 10 bases and 1 base respectively, with 19 bases between them. Looked up from germline, CDR1 is MNHEY and CDR2 is SVGEGT. The length of the CDR3 is 15 residues. The CDR3 is CATGASGTGNTEAFF. DNA of the CDR3: TGTGCCACCGGAGCCTCCGGGACTGGGAACACTGAAGCTTTCTTT.

This clonotype was seen at least ten times. This chain connects TRBV12-3 or TRBV12-4 to TRBJ2-1; no reliable D call. V was trimmed by 3 bases and J by 8 bases, leaving 8 bases between them. The CDR3 is 12 amino acids. In DNA, the CDR3 is TGTGCCAGCAGTTTTCAAGGGTATGAGCAGTTCTTC. Protein product: CASSFQGYEQFF.

The sample holds many counts of this clonotype. The chain joins TRBV6-2 or TRBV6-3 to TRBJ1-5; D gene unclear. Trimming pared 3 bases from V and 7 bases from J, leaving 10 bases between. Germline lookup yields CDR1 MNHEY and CDR2 SVGEGT. The CDR3 runs to 13 residues. CDR3 bases: TGTGCCAGCAGTTATTCATGGACCCAGCCCCAGCATTTT. It specifies CASSYSWTQPQHF.

This clonotype is labeled medium-sized. V usage is TRBV12-3 or TRBV12-4 and J usage is TRBJ2-2, with D possibly being TRBD2 (5 bases). The CDR3 covers 15 residues. V was clipped by 2 bases and J by 5 bases, with 12 bases between them. Written as DNA, the CDR3 is TGTGCCAGCAGTTTACTCACTAGTGGGACCGGGGAGCTGTTTTTT. Its translation is CASSLLTSGTGELFF.

The sample holds many counts of this clonotype. J is TRBJ1-5 and V is TRBV6-5; D perhaps matches TRBD1 (5 bases). Per germline, CDR1 MNHEY and CDR2 SVGAGI. The CDR3 spans 12 residues. The ends were cut back, 6 bases at V and 6 bases at J, with 9 bases in the middle. The CDR3 sequence: CASRQRGQPQHF. The CDR3 coding sequence is TGTGCCAGCAGGCAGAGGGGTCAGCCCCAGCATTTT.

This clonotype has ten or more counts. The genes are TRBV20-1 and TRBJ2-2; 12 bases align to TRBD2. V shed 3 bases and J 7 bases; nucleotides not matched to a gene: 6. The CDR3 is 15 residues long. Germline V gene lookup returns CDR1 DFQATT and CDR2 SNEGSKA (reference sequence). CDR3 nucleotides: TGCAGTGCTAGGCCACAACTAGCGGGGGGCGGGGAGCTGTTTTTT. This sequence encodes CSARPQLAGGGELFF.

This clonotype has a count of ten or more. The rearrangement uses TRBV12-3 or TRBV12-4 and TRBJ2-3, with a possible D match to TRBD2 (6 bases). This CDR3 has 18 amino acids. V gave up 6 bases and J gave up 1 base, with 23 bases separating them. The CDR3 is CASSPTPGSMIGTDTQYF. The CDR3 region has the DNA TGTGCCAGCAGCCCTACCCCCGGGAGTATGATAGGCACAGATACGCAGTATTTT.

At least ten counts were recorded for this clonotype. J is TRBJ2-1 and V is TRBV7-8; D is unclear. From germline, CDR1 is SGHVS and CDR2 FQNEAQ. The CDR3 extends over 14 amino acids. The ends were cut back, 1 base at V and 9 bases at J, with 13 bases in the middle. The CDR3 nucleotides are TGTGCCAGCAGCTTAGTATCCGGGTCCGGTGAGCAGTTCTTC. Its translation is CASSLVSGSGEQFF.

The rearrangement uses TRBV9 and TRBJ2-1; 8 nucleotides line up with TRBD2. Germline V gene sequence: CDR1 SGDLS, CDR2 YYNGEE. This CDR3 contains 16 residues. V shed 4 bases, J shed 5 bases, and the junction held 11 bases outside the gene matches. CDR3 residues: CASSLVWAGGHNEQFF. The CDR3 DNA sequence: TGTGCCAGCAGCTTAGTTTGGGCGGGGGGACACAATGAGCAGTTCTTC.

This clonotype occurred many times. The gene calls are TRBV7-2 and TRBJ2-5; 9 bases line up with TRBD2. V lost 5 bases and J lost 2; bases outside the gene matches: 6. CDR3 size: 15 residues. Germline V gene lookup returns CDR1 SGHTA and CDR2 FQGNSA. The CDR3 bases are TGTGCCAGCAGCCCCTGGGCGGGGGGGCAAGAGACCCAGTACTTC. Protein: CASSPWAGGQETQYF.

This clonotype was seen many times. V usage is TRBV20-1 and J usage is TRBJ2-5, with 10 bases lining up with TRBD2. This CDR3 contains 13 residues. J lost 5 bases, V lost 2 bases, and 2 bases had no gene match. Germline V gene lookup returns CDR1 DFQATT and CDR2 SNEGSKA (reference sequence). In DNA form, the CDR3 reads TGCAGTGCTAGACCGGGACTAGCGGAGACCCAGTACTTC. Translating it yields CSARPGLAETQYF.

This clonotype was observed many times. The chain couples TRBV11-3 to TRBJ2-1; D uncertain. The CDR3 extends over 13 amino acids. Germline loops: CDR1 SGHNT, CDR2 YENEEA. V lost 5 bases, J lost 10 bases, and 15 bases lay in between. For the CDR3, the DNA is TGTGCCAGCAGCCCCGCCCGCTTCGGCGAGCAGTTCTTC. This encodes CASSPARFGEQFF.

There are many counts of this clonotype. This chain links TRBV3-1 with TRBJ2-2; D call uncertain. This CDR3 is 12 amino acids long. Trimming removed 2 bases from V and 6 bases from J, with 4 bases in between. Germline CDR1 reads LGHDT; CDR2 reads YNNKEL (reference sequence). Here the CDR3 DNA reads TGTGCCAGCAGCCAAAGTTCCGGGGAGCTGTTTTTT. It codes for CASSQSSGELFF.

This clonotype was observed many times. V is TRBV2 and J is TRBJ1-4, with TRBD1 identical over 8 bases. J gave up 8 bases and V 8 bases, and 10 bases lay outside the gene matches. Germline assignment: CDR1 SNHLY and CDR2 FYNNEI. The CDR3 extends over 14 amino acids. The CDR3 region is CASQDREGAEKLFF. The CDR3 DNA reads TGTGCCAGCCAGGACAGGGAAGGAGCAGAAAAACTGTTTTTT.

At least ten counts were recorded for this clonotype. The V call is TRBV3-1, the J call TRBJ2-3; 10 bases line up with TRBD2. Germline-derived CDR1 and CDR2 are LGHDT and YNNKEL (reference sequence). V gave up 1 base and J gave up 6 bases; unmatched junction bases: 7. The CDR3 has 16 residues. This CDR3 is CASSQGLAGASDTQYF. CDR3 nucleotide sequence: TGTGCCAGCAGCCAAGGGCTAGCGGGAGCTTCTGATACGCAGTATTTT.

In its sample, this clonotype was seen many times. This chain links TRBV28 with TRBJ1-5; tentatively, D is TRBD1 (5 bases). V gave up 4 bases and J gave up 3 bases, with 10 bases separating them. This CDR3 region has 14 residues. Germline V gene lookup returns CDR1 MDHEN and CDR2 SYDVKM. The CDR3 sequence is CASSSQGTNQPQHF. The CDR3 DNA reads TGTGCCAGCAGTTCGCAGGGAACCAATCAGCCCCAGCATTTT.

The table lists this clonotype with many counts. The genes are TRBV4-1 and TRBJ2-5, with 8 bases matching TRBD2. The ends lost 3 bases at V and 2 bases at J; junction bases unmatched: 2. CDR1 is MGHRA and CDR2 is YSYEKL in the germline V gene. This CDR3 has 14 amino acids. The CDR3 protein is CASSHPSGQETQYF. Written as DNA, the CDR3 is TGCGCCAGCAGCCACCCTAGCGGGCAAGAGACCCAGTACTTC.

A word on this clonotype: A read error is possible here, since a much larger clone lies one base away. The V call is TRBV5-1, the J call TRBJ2-5; 7 nucleotides align to TRBD2. V gave up 0 bases and J gave up 8 bases; unmatched junction bases: 10. The CDR3 has 15 amino acids. Germline loops: CDR1 SGHRS, CDR2 YFSETQ. The CDR3 protein is CASSLGDYQGDTQYF. The CDR3 DNA reads TGCGCCAGCAGCTTGGGGGACTACCAGGGAGATACCCAGTACTTC. The full variable domain, completed using reference TRBV5-1 and TRBJ2-5, is KAGVTQTPRYLIKTRGQQVTLSCSPISGHRSVSWYQQTPGQGLQFLFEYFSETQRNKGNFPGRFSGRQFSNSRSEMNVSTLELGDSALYLCASSLGDYQGDTQYFGPGTRLLVL.

This clonotype was counted many times. The CDR3 sequence is CASSLGPAGTSGNTIYF. The CDR3 DNA reads TGCGCCAGCAGCTTGGGCCCCGCCGGGACGTCAGGAAACACCATATATTTT. The V and J genes are TRBV5-1 and TRBJ1-3; possibly TRBD1 for D (5 bases). Germline loops: CDR1 SGHRS, CDR2 YFSETQ. The CDR3 has 17 amino acids. The V end was cut by 0 bases, the J end by 4 bases, with 17 bases between.